This passage covers 17 T cell receptor beta chains from one sample sequenced in a study of blood T cell repertoires in COVID-19 (TCRdb year 2020). Library method: the immunoSEQ multiplex PCR assay. TCRdb's version of the immuneACCESS table is confined to in-frame rearrangements and falls short of the full clone set. An unresolved V gene accounts for under half of the shortfall where checked; the remainder is of unknown origin. The sample table contains roughly 260,000 clones; only one count was recorded for about 89% of them. The ten largest clones represent approximately 2.5% of the sample. Sequenced sample: PBMCs or T cells enriched from blood (not recorded which). Receptor source: a woman aged 18-29 years who had recovered from COVID-19.

This clone was seen just once. The gene calls are TRBV5-1 and TRBJ1-2, with D tentatively TRBD1 (6 bases). V was cut by 4 bases and J by 7 bases, with 20 bases left in between. The CDR3 is 15 amino acids. Germline V CDR1 and CDR2: SGHRS, YFSETQ. Here the CDR3 reads CASSADGGRESGYTF. The CDR3 nucleotides are TGCGCCAGCAGCGCTGACGGGGGGCGCGAAAGTGGCTACACCTTC.

V and J are TRBV11-2 and TRBJ2-3, with TRBD2 identical over 7 bases. CDR3 length: 18 residues. Trimming at V came to 1 base and at J to 6 bases, leaving 16 bases not matched to a gene. Germline loops: CDR1 SGHAT, CDR2 FQNNGV. As DNA, the CDR3 is TGTGCCAGCAGCTTAGCCGTCACGGCGGGAGCCCTCCGGGATACGCAGTATTTT. As protein: CASSLAVTAGALRDTQYF.

The V call is TRBV11-3, the J call TRBJ1-4, with D unclear. This CDR3 spans 13 amino acids. The germline gives CDR1 SGHNT, CDR2 YENEEA. V lost 2 bases and J lost 5, with 6 bases in between. CDR3 sequence: CASSLPGNEKLFF. The CDR3 nucleotides are TGTGCCAGCAGCTTACCAGGAAATGAAAAACTGTTTTTT.

This clone was seen only once. The chain couples TRBV28 to TRBJ2-1, with D perhaps TRBD2 (6 bases). This CDR3 is built from 15 residues. The germline gives CDR1 MDHEN, CDR2 SYDVKM. Trimming shortened V by 5 bases and J by 5 bases, and 16 bases separated the two germline ends. The CDR3 nucleotides read TGTGCCAGCAGTGTCCTGCGGGGAAGTGACAATGAGCAGTTCTTC. This gives the protein CASSVLRGSDNEQFF. The variable domain in full, completed from reference TRBV28 and TRBJ2-1, reads DVKVTQSSRYLVKRTGEKVFLECVQDMDHENMFWYRQDPGLGLRLIYFSYDVKMKEKGDIPEGYSVSREKKERFSLILESASTNQTSMYLCASSVLRGSDNEQFFGPGTRLTVL.

CDR3 nucleotides: TGTGCCAGCAGTTTCAGTTTAAATCAGCCCCAGCATTTT. Its protein product is CASSFSLNQPQHF. The J gene is TRBJ1-5, the V gene TRBV12-3 or TRBV12-4; D remains unclear. The CDR3 sequence is 13 residues long. Trimming pared 3 bases from V and 4 bases from J, leaving 7 bases between.

J is TRBJ2-7 and V is TRBV27; D not resolved. Germline V CDR1 and CDR2: MNHEY, SMNVEV (reference sequence). V was clipped by 6 bases and J by 3 bases, with 9 bases between them. This CDR3 is 12 amino acids long. The CDR3 region has the DNA TGTGCCAGCAGCGACCCGGGCTACGAGCAGTACTTC. It encodes CASSDPGYEQYF.

The gene calls are TRBV4-2 and TRBJ2-3; 11 bases agree with TRBD2. The CDR3 has 16 amino acids. In germline, CDR1 is LGHNA, CDR2 YNFKEQ. The V gene end was trimmed by 2 bases and the J gene end by 3 bases; junction bases not matched to a gene: 4. CDR3: CASSQLSGRGTDTQYF. The CDR3, as DNA: TGTGCCAGCAGCCAACTTAGCGGGAGGGGGACAGATACGCAGTATTTT.

The V gene is TRBV29-1, the J gene TRBJ2-5; D might be TRBD1 (6 bases). Trimming cost V 7 bases and J 4 bases, with 10 bases left between them. The CDR3 consists of 11 residues. CDR1 and CDR2 (germline): SQVTM, ANQGSEA. The CDR3 protein is CSAGTRETQYF. CDR3 nucleotides: TGCAGCGCCGGGACAAGAGAGACCCAGTACTTC.

The V and J genes are TRBV11-2 and TRBJ2-5, with TRBD1 identical over 8 bases. Per germline, CDR1 SGHAT and CDR2 FQNNGV. There are 16 residues in the CDR3. With 7 bases clipped from V and 1 base from J, the junction kept 11 bases outside the gene matches. The CDR3 spells CASNPRGQAGQETQYF. The CDR3 bases are TGTGCCAGCAACCCCAGGGGACAGGCTGGCCAAGAGACCCAGTACTTC.

This rearrangement joins TRBV6-5 to TRBJ1-3; D not resolved. The germline V gene encodes CDR1 MNHEY and CDR2 SVGAGI. Between the trimmed V and J ends, which lost 10 bases and 0 bases, there was a span of 10 bases. CDR3 length: 13 residues. CDR3 sequence (DNA): TGTGCCACATATGCAGTCTCTGGAAACACCATATATTTT. Translation gives CATYAVSGNTIYF.

V and J are TRBV12-3 or TRBV12-4 and TRBJ2-3; 11 bases are a match to TRBD2. Trimming removed 4 bases from V and 9 bases from J; junction bases left unmatched: 3. This CDR3 comprises 13 residues. In DNA form, the CDR3 reads TGTGCCAGCAGTTCACCTAGCGGGGGGACGCAGTATTTT. This translates into CASSSPSGGTQYF.

The chain uses TRBV5-6 and TRBJ1-2; 9 bases are shared with TRBD1. Germline assignment: CDR1 SGHDT and CDR2 YYEEEE. V dropped 4 bases and J dropped 4; count of bases not matched to a gene: 8. There are 15 residues in the CDR3. The CDR3 DNA is TGTGCCAGCAGCGCACTGGGACAGGGTGGCTATGGCTACACCTTC. It is translated as CASSALGQGGYGYTF. The variable domain in full, with the rest retrieved from reference TRBV5-6 and TRBJ1-2, is DAGVTQSPTHLIKTRGQQVTLRCSPKSGHDTVSWYQQALGQGPQFIFQYYEEEERQRGNFPDRFSGHQFPNYSSELNVNALLLGDSALYLCASSALGQGGYGYTFGSGTRLTVV.

The rearrangement uses TRBV28 and TRBJ2-1; 7 nucleotides match TRBD2. CDR3 length: 15 amino acids. Looked up from germline, CDR1 is MDHEN and CDR2 is SYDVKM. V gave up 3 bases and J gave up 4 bases; unmatched junction bases: 6. The CDR3 DNA sequence: TGTGCCAGCAGTTTGCGTCTAGCGGATTACAATGAGCAGTTCTTC. Translated, it gives CASSLRLADYNEQFF.

This chain uses TRBV18 with TRBJ1-3; D remains ambiguous. Germline CDR1 reads KGHSH; CDR2 reads LQKENI. Between the trimmed V and J ends, which lost 3 bases and 4 bases, there was a span of 13 bases. CDR3 length equals 15 residues. The CDR3 is CASSPAFGEGNTIYF. The CDR3 nucleotides read TGTGCCAGCTCACCTGCGTTCGGAGAAGGAAACACCATATATTTT. The variable domain in full, with the rest retrieved from reference TRBV18 and TRBJ1-3, is NAGVMQNPRHLVRRRGQEARLRCSPMKGHSHVYWYRQLPEEGLKFMVYLQKENIIDESGMPKERFSAEFPKEGPSILRIQQVVRGDSAAYFCASSPAFGEGNTIYFGEGSWLTVV.

The chain is built from TRBV25-1 and TRBJ2-7, with 8 bases aligning to TRBD1. The germline V gene encodes CDR1 MGHDK and CDR2 SYGVNS. J lost 2 bases, V lost 4 bases, and 4 bases had no gene match. CDR3 size: 14 residues. CDR3 protein: CASSAGTGPYEQYF. The CDR3 DNA follows: TGTGCCAGCAGTGCCGGGACAGGACCCTACGAGCAGTACTTC.

The V gene is TRBV12-3 or TRBV12-4, the J gene TRBJ2-1; no firm D call. The CDR3 has 13 amino acids. V lost 2 bases, J lost 7 bases, and 9 bases lay in between. The CDR3 DNA is TGTGCCAGCAGTTTATTATCTGTGAATGAGCAGTTCTTC. It yields the protein CASSLLSVNEQFF.

The V call is TRBV21-1, the J call TRBJ2-3; the listed D gene, TRBD2, was not tested against the DNA. TRBV21-1 is a recognized pseudogene. The CDR3 is 18 amino acids. The CDR3 DNA sequence: TGTGCCAGCAGCAAAAGGCTAGCGGGGGGTCCGGGCACAGATACGCAGTATTTT. This codes for CASSKRLAGGPGTDTQYF.